These T cell receptor beta chains were read from a single sample in a study of immune heterogeneity within non-small cell lung tumors. TCRdb ran MiXCR on the multiplex PCR reads and lists one entry per CDR3 protein. The sample consists of approximately 31,000 distinct CDR3 sequences, 28% of them appearing once. The sequenced material came from lung tumor tissue. Receptors were obtained from a man in his forties with non-small cell lung cancer. Each CDR3 is given without its conserved first and last residue.

J	V	CDR3
TRBJ2-7	TRBV11-3	ASSLGRQVYEQY
TRBJ1-2	TRBV30	AWRLSGTGNSGYGYT
TRBJ2-3	TRBV11-2	ASSFAPYSTDTQY
TRBJ2-7	TRBV6-1	ASRLRVTSYEQY
TRBJ2-7	TRBV10-3	AIKLAGGPYEQY
TRBJ2-1	TRBV12-5	ASGSKPPGQDHNEQF
TRBJ1-2	TRBV6-1	ASSGASNYGYT
TRBJ2-3	TRBV24-1	ATSDVPRLGELTDTQY
TRBJ1-2	TRBV20-1	SARGPQGDGYT
TRBJ1-1	TRBV4-1	ASSQDQGIVNTEAF
TRBJ2-7	TRBV12-3/TRBV12-4	ASSFGRSSVVSHEQY
TRBJ2-3	TRBV7-6	ASSSRGGREADTQY
TRBJ2-1	TRBV12-3/TRBV12-4	ASSFASDRDNEQF
TRBJ1-4	TRBV30	AWTDRTNEKLF
TRBJ2-5	TRBV3-1	ASSQGVDRPQETQY
TRBJ2-4	TRBV7-8	ASSFPGQGSY
TRBJ1-1	TRBV4-1	ASSQTFQEKNTEAS
TRBJ1-3	TRBV7-9	ASSIQQGLSGNTIY
TRBJ2-5	TRBV5-5	ASSVASRGGMTQY
TRBJ1-5	TRBV5-8	ASSRTGARQPQH
TRBJ2-2	TRBV11-2	ASSPSGRAFTGELF
TRBJ2-4	TRBV24-1	ATSSLGIQY
TRBJ1-1	TRBV12-3/TRBV12-4	ASSLRGGGTEAF
TRBJ1-2	TRBV5-5	ASSPWGRDYYGYT
TRBJ2-3	TRBV28	ASRRQGTDTQY
TRBJ1-3	TRBV5-1	ASSERTGGGNTIY
TRBJ1-1	TRBV5-5	ASSSGTGGMGF
TRBJ1-3	TRBV4-1	ASSQERRALSGNTIY
TRBJ2-7	TRBV11-3	ASSDRVGYEQY
TRBJ1-5	TRBV12-3/TRBV12-4	ASSIGTGGVYSNQPQH
TRBJ2-1	TRBV4-1	ASTPTSGVTYNEQF
TRBJ2-1	TRBV24-1	ATRGQKYNEQF
TRBJ1-3	TRBV9	ASSATTGGASGNTIY
TRBJ1-6	TRBV5-1	ASSSPGQNSPLH
TRBJ2-2	TRBV5-1	ASSLAADSRHTGELF
TRBJ1-4	TRBV11-3	ASSLMEGHEKLF